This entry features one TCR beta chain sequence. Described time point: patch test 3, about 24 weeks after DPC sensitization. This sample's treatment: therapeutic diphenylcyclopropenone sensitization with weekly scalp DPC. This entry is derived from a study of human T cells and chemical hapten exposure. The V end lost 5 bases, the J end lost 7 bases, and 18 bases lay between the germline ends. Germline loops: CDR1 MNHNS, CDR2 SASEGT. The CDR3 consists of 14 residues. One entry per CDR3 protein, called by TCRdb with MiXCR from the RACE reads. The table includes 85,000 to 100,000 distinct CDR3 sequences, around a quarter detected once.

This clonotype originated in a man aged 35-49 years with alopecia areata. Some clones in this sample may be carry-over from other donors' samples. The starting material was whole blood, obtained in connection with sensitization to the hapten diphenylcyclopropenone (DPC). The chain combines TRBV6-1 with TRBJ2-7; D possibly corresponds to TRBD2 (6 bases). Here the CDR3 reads CASSPGTHREEQYF. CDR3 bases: TGTGCCAGCAGTCCCGGGACCCACCGGGAGGAGCAGTACTTC.